This T cell receptor beta chain originates from a study of T-cell reconstitution after alpha-beta-depleted transplantation in children. Study findings and constraints: There were reportedly several hundred expanded graft clones from which alpha-beta T cells came about two months after transplant. Among T cells one year after transplant, newly produced cells accounted for most counts and diversity. Surviving recipient T cells and intrathymic progenitors accounted for some patients' high TCRbeta diversity at day 60.

Germline assignment: CDR1 LGHNA and CDR2 YNFKEQ. Between the trimmed V and J ends, which lost 2 bases and 6 bases, there was a span of 14 bases. CDR3 length: 14 residues. This clonotype has more than one count but fewer than ten. Its target is not known. Unique molecular identifiers featured in how the TCRbeta library was prepared. TCRdb called the PCR reads again in MiXCR, with one record for every CDR3 protein. Of about a million distinct CDR3 sequences in the sample, about 30% were seen once. Sequences were derived from PBMCs, mostly from graft donor cells, sampled 360 days after TCRalphabeta/CD19-depleted stem cell transplant. The chain employs TRBV4-2 and TRBJ2-7, with a tentative D call TRBD1 (6 bases). The sequence was collected from a boy less than two years old who had a stem cell transplant for SCID, so the T cells may come from the graft donor. The CDR3 DNA is TGTGCCAGCAGCCAACTACAGGGAGTGGGCGAGCAGTACTTC. Amino acids: CASSQLQGVGEQYF.